This T cell receptor beta chain was observed in a study of regulatory T cells in long-lasting Graves disease. Study-level points and caveats: Sharing of public clonotypes was greater in persistent patients (about 3,000) than in new patients (more than 900).

Documented time point: newly diagnosed GD, antithyroid drugs for less than 3 months. Preparation of the TCR library used RNA extracted from PBMCs. This clonotype was found many times. The antigen remains unidentified. CDR3 length equals 13 residues. Per the germline V gene, CDR1 is SGHAT and CDR2 is FQNNGV. V lost 4 bases and J 4 bases, leaving 10 bases between the germline ends. Library construction for TCR beta used iRepertoire HTBI primers and Arm-PCR of CDR3 regions. Each CDR3 protein is one row after TCRdb ran MiXCR on the multiplex PCR reads. The sample shows over 500,000 distinct CDR3 sequences, more than 15% of them seen only once. The same data also contributed to another study, on T cells in Graves' hyperthyroidism and ophthalmopathy.

The sequence derives from a man between 18 and 35 years old with Graves disease. The gene calls are TRBV11-2 and TRBJ2-5; the D is unclear. The specimen was peripheral blood mononuclear cells (PBMCs), collected at new diagnosis, from a patient treated with antithyroid drugs. CDR3 in DNA: TGTGCCAGCAGCTCATGGACGCGAGAGACCCAGTACTTC. Its translation: CASSSWTRETQYF.